This T cell receptor beta chain was obtained from a study of T cells in Graves' hyperthyroidism and ophthalmopathy. Fresh 10 ml peripheral blood yielded PBMCs. TCR beta CDR3 regions were amplified from RNA transcripts. HTBI primers drove first-round RT-PCR of the TCR CDR3. TCRdb itself ran the multiplex PCR reads through MiXCR, one entry per CDR3 protein. The sample carries more than 500,000 distinct CDR3 sequences, around 15% recorded once. On this clonotype itself: Its specificity is unknown.

Study-level points and caveats: The authors' 13 V-J model separated ophthalmopathy from stable hyperthyroidism.

This CDR3 comprises 12 residues. With 7 bases removed from V and 7 bases from J, the gap between germline ends came to 14 bases. CDR1 MNHNS and CDR2 SASEGT come from the germline V gene. The chain has TRBV6-1 and TRBJ2-7; weak D call: TRBD1 (6 bases). The clonotype was recovered from a woman in her forties with Graves' ophthalmopathy. The sequencing input was blood. The CDR3 sequence: CASTGHRWEQYF. The DNA of the CDR3 is TGTGCCAGCACGGGACACCGATGGGAGCAGTACTTC.